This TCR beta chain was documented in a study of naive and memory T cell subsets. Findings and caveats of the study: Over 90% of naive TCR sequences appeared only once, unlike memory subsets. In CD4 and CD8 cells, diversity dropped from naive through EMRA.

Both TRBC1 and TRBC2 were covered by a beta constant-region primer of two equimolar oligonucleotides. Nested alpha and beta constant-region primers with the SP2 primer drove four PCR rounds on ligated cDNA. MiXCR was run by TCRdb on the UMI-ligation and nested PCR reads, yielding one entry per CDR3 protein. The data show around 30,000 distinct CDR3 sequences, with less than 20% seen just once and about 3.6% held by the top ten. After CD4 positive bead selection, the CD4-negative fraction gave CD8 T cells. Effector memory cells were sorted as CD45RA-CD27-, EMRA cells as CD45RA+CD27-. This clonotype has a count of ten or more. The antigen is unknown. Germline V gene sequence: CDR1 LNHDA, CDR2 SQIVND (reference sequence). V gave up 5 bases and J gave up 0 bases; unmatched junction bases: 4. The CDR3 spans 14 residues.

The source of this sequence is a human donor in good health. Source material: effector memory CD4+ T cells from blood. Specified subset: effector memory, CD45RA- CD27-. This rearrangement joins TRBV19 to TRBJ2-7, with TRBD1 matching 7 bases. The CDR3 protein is CASSGGQVSYEQYF. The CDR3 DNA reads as TGTGCCAGTAGTGGAGGACAGGTCTCCTACGAGCAGTACTTC.